Listed below are T cell receptor delta chains from one sample, sequenced in a study of gamma-delta chains in newborns, infants, children. TCRdb re-called the reads via CATT. The sample records 9,200 or so delta-chain clones, 20% to 25% being singletons. The material sequenced was blood. These receptors originate from a child who was a newborn, infant or young child, either healthy, febrile or measles-vaccinated (not recorded which). Each CDR3 is given with its conserved first and last residue. The order of the fields is D gene, V gene, clone size, J gene, CDR3 DNA, CDR3 protein. The D gene is left open where the match is weak. A clone size is listed for some rows: how often the clone was seen (once, few, many), or a class if it is expanded.

D: .; V: TRDV2; size: few; J: TRDJ3; DNA: TGTGCCTGTGACACCGGATATGCTCGGAACTCCTGGGACACCCGACAGATGTTTTTC; CDR3: CACDTGYARNSWDTRQMFF
D: TRDD3; V: TRDV2; size: .; J: TRDJ1; DNA: TGTGCCTGTGACACCGTGACGTACTGGGGGACCTACACCGATAAACTCATCTTT; CDR3: CACDTVTYWGTYTDKLIF
D: TRDD3; V: TRDV2; size: .; J: TRDJ3; DNA: TGTGCCTGTGACACCGTTGATGGGGGGATACGCGACTCCTGGGACACCCGACAGATGTTTTTC; CDR3: CACDTVDGGIRDSWDTRQMFF
D: TRDD3; V: TRDV2; size: .; J: TRDJ1; DNA: TGTGCCTGTGACACGGTCAGGGGGATACGCGGGTACACCGATAAACTCATCTTT; CDR3: CACDTVRGIRGYTDKLIF
D: TRDD3; V: TRDV2; size: few; J: TRDJ1; DNA: TGTGCCTGTGACGTACTGGGGGATACGACTGAGGACACCGATAAACTCATCTTT; CDR3: CACDVLGDTTEDTDKLIF
D: TRDD3; V: TRDV2; size: .; J: TRDJ1; DNA: TGTGCCTGTGACACTCTACTGGGGGATACGCCAGACGACACCGATAAACTCATCTTT; CDR3: CACDTLLGDTPDDTDKLIF
D: TRDD3; V: TRDV2; size: .; J: TRDJ1; DNA: TGTGCCTGTGACGGCCTACTGGTGGGGGATATGACGTCCAACACCGATAAACTCATCTTT; CDR3: CACDGLLVGDMTSNTDKLIF
D: .; V: TRDV2; size: few; J: TRDJ1; DNA: TGTGCCTGTGACACCGTAAATATCCGGGGGACCCGGCCCGATAAACTCATCTTT; CDR3: CACDTVNIRGTRPDKLIF
D: .; V: TRDV2; size: .; J: TRDJ1; DNA: TGTGCCTGTGACACCGTCCCCCCTTTTGGTGAGCTGGAGTACACCGATAAACTCATCTTT; CDR3: CACDTVPPFGELEYTDKLIF
D: TRDD3; V: TRDV2; size: few; J: TRDJ3; DNA: TGTGCCTGTGACACCCCCCCACTGGGGGATTATTCCTGGGACACCCGACAGATGTTTTTC; CDR3: CACDTPPLGDYSWDTRQMFF
D: TRDD3; V: TRDV2; size: .; J: TRDJ1; DNA: TGTGCCTGTGATTCCGTACTGGGGGAGACCGATAAACTCATCTTT; CDR3: CACDSVLGETDKLIF
D: TRDD3; V: TRDV2; size: few; J: TRDJ1; DNA: TGTGCCTGTGAAGGGATACGTACTGAAACCGATAAACTCATCTTT; CDR3: CACEGIRTETDKLIF
D: TRDD2; V: TRDV2; size: few; J: TRDJ1; DNA: TGTGCCTGTGACGTCCTTCCTTCTAGGGAACCCGATAAACTCATCTTT; CDR3: CACDVLPSREPDKLIF
D: TRDD3; V: TRDV2; size: medium-sized; J: TRDJ1; DNA: TGTGCCTGTGACGTTTTGGGGGATATGAAGCCGGGATACACCGATAAACTCATCTTT; CDR3: CACDVLGDMKPGYTDKLIF
D: TRDD3; V: TRDV2; size: few; J: TRDJ3; DNA: TGTGCCTGTGACACAACGGTCCTGGGGGCGAGCTCCTGGGACACCCGACAGATGTTTTTC; CDR3: CACDTTVLGASSWDTRQMFF
D: TRDD3; V: TRDV2; size: .; J: TRDJ1; DNA: TGTGCCTGTGACACCGGAGCAGGGGGATACCCTACCGATAAACTCATCTTT; CDR3: CACDTGAGGYPTDKLIF
D: TRDD3; V: TRDV2; size: .; J: TRDJ1; DNA: TGTGCCTGTGACACCGTAGGGCGAACTGGGGATTATTGGAGACTCATCTTT; CDR3: CACDTVGRTGDYWRLIF
D: TRDD3; V: TRDV1; size: .; J: TRDJ3; DNA: TGTGCTCTTGGGGAGCGGGCCTTCCTTTCCCCCTTTTTGGGGGATACGTATCCAACGTGGGACACCCGACAGATGTTTTTC; CDR3: CALGERAFLSPFLGDTYPTWDTRQMFF
D: TRDD3; V: TRDV2; size: few; J: TRDJ1; DNA: TGTGCCTGTGACACCGTTCCTGGGGGCCTCAGGGGGGCCGATAAACTCATCTTT; CDR3: CACDTVPGGLRGADKLIF
D: TRDD3; V: TRDV2; size: few; J: TRDJ1; DNA: TGTGCCTGTGACACCGTCGGTACTGGGGGATATCGGGGCACCGATAAACTCATCTTT; CDR3: CACDTVGTGGYRGTDKLIF
D: TRDD3; V: TRDV2; size: .; J: TRDJ1; DNA: TGTGCCAGTGACACGCTCCGTTCTACTGGGGGCCATACCCCTCACGCCGATAAACTCATCTTT; CDR3: CASDTLRSTGGHTPHADKLIF
D: .; V: TRDV1; size: few; J: TRDJ1; DNA: TGTGCTCTTGGGAAGACCGGAGGGTACGATAAACTCATCTTT; CDR3: CALGKTGGYDKLIF
D: TRDD3; V: TRDV2; size: .; J: TRDJ3; DNA: TGTGCCTGTGACGGGATGGCTCCGGGGGGATACTGGGACACCCGACAGATGTTTTTC; CDR3: CACDGMAPGGYWDTRQMFF
D: TRDD3; V: TRDV2; size: .; J: TRDJ1; DNA: TGTGCCTGTGACGCTGTACTGGGGGACTCTTCTCCCACCGATAAACTCATCTTT; CDR3: CACDAVLGDSSPTDKLIF
D: TRDD3; V: TRDV1; size: few; J: TRDJ1; DNA: TGTGCTCTTGGGGAACCATCTCTTCCTACTCTCCCACTGGGGGATATATGGTACACCGATAAACTCATCTTT; CDR3: CALGEPSLPTLPLGDIWYTDKLIF
D: TRDD3; V: TRDV2; size: .; J: TRDJ1; DNA: TGTGCCTGTGACTCCGTCTTACTGGGGGATACTTCCACCGATAAACTCATCTTT; CDR3: CACDSVLLGDTSTDKLIF
D: TRDD3; V: TRDV2; size: .; J: TRDJ1; DNA: TGTGCCTGTGACCCTGTACTGGGGGAAACGGGGTACACCGATAAACCCATCTTT; CDR3: CACDPVLGETGYTDKPIF
D: TRDD3; V: TRDV2; size: few; J: TRDJ1; DNA: TGTGCCTGTGACCCAGTTCGTACTGGGGGATACACCGATAAACTCATCTTT; CDR3: CACDPVRTGGYTDKLIF
D: TRDD3; V: TRDV1; size: .; J: TRDJ1; DNA: TGTGCTATTGGGGAACTATGGTCCCCCTTCCTCCGAGGGTACTGGGGGACTTACACCGATAAACTCATCTTT; CDR3: CAIGELWSPFLRGYWGTYTDKLIF
D: .; V: TRDV2; size: .; J: TRDJ3; DNA: TGTGCCTGTGACACGGCTGGGACCCTGGAGCCCTGGGACACCCGACAGATGTTTTTC; CDR3: CACDTAGTLEPWDTRQMFF
D: .; V: TRDV2; size: .; J: TRDJ3; DNA: TGTGCCAGTGACACCGGCGTAGCTCTATCATCCTGGGACACCCGACAGATGTTTTTC; CDR3: CASDTGVALSSWDTRQMFF
D: .; V: TRDV1; size: .; J: TRDJ1; DNA: TGTGCTCTTGGGCCCCTAGTGGGGACCTTCTCATACACCGATAAACTCATCTTT; CDR3: CALGPLVGTFSYTDKLIF
D: TRDD3; V: TRDV2; size: .; J: TRDJ1; DNA: TGTGCCTGTGACACCGTTAAAACTGGGGGATACAAGGGTTGGAACACCGATAAACTCATCTTT; CDR3: CACDTVKTGGYKGWNTDKLIF
D: TRDD3; V: TRDV1; size: few; J: TRDJ4; DNA: TGTGCTCTTGGGGAACTAGGCTCCTCCACTGCTGGGGGATCGGAAAACAGGGCATCTTACGCCAGACCCCTGATCTTT; CDR3: CALGELGSSTAGGSENRASYARPLIF
D: .; V: TRDV1; size: few; J: TRDJ1; DNA: TGTGCTCTTGGGGAACTCGAGGGGGACCACATTTACACCGATAAACTCATCTTT; CDR3: CALGELEGDHIYTDKLIF
D: .; V: TRDV2; size: .; J: TRDJ1; DNA: TGTGCCTGTGACGCAGCCAGAGACACCGATAAACTCATCTTT; CDR3: CACDAARDTDKLIF
D: TRDD3; V: TRDV2; size: .; J: TRDJ1; DNA: TGTGCCTGTGGCACCGTGGGGATACACACCGATAAACTCATCTTT; CDR3: CACGTVGIHTDKLIF
D: TRDD3; V: TRDV2; size: few; J: TRDJ3; DNA: TGTGCCTGTGACACCCTGGGGATAAGCTCCTGGGACACCCGACAGATGTTTTTC; CDR3: CACDTLGISSWDTRQMFF
D: TRDD3; V: TRDV2; size: .; J: TRDJ3; DNA: TGTGCCTGTGACACCCTCGTCTGGGAGGCTGGGGGTGACCCCTCCTGGGACACCCGACAGATGTTTTTC; CDR3: CACDTLVWEAGGDPSWDTRQMFF
D: .; V: TRDV3; size: .; J: TRDJ1; DNA: TGTGCCTTTAGCCGGGGCCTTCCTCGGTACTGGGGGCCGCGACTCATCTTT; CDR3: CAFSRGLPRYWGPRLIF
D: TRDD3; V: TRDV2; size: medium-sized; J: TRDJ1; DNA: TGTGCCTGTGATCTACTGGGGGGGGTAGCCGATAAACTCATCTTT; CDR3: CACDLLGGVADKLIF
D: .; V: TRDV2; size: .; J: TRDJ1; DNA: TGTGCCTGTGACACACTACCGTTCGCGGCCCATGTGCCCGACACCGATACACTCATCTTT; CDR3: CACDTLPFAAHVPDTDTLIF
D: TRDD3; V: TRDV2; size: few; J: TRDJ1; DNA: TGTGCCTGTGACGGGTTGACTGGGGGATACGAGGGCACCGATAAACTCATCTTT; CDR3: CACDGLTGGYEGTDKLIF
D: TRDD3; V: TRDV2; size: few; J: TRDJ1; DNA: TGTGCCTGTGACACCCTTCGTACTAGGACTGGGGACGTAACCGATAAACTCATCTTT; CDR3: CACDTLRTRTGDVTDKLIF
D: TRDD3; V: TRDV2; size: .; J: TRDJ1; DNA: TGTGCCTGTGATCGTCTCGTACTGGGGGATTCGTACACCGATAAACTCATCTTT; CDR3: CACDRLVLGDSYTDKLIF
D: TRDD3; V: TRDV2; size: few; J: TRDJ1; DNA: TGTGCCTGTGACACCGTCAGCCCTGGGGGATACCCCTACACCGATAAACTCATCTTT; CDR3: CACDTVSPGGYPYTDKLIF
D: .; V: TRDV2; size: .; J: TRDJ1; DNA: TGTGCCTGTGACTCAGTAGGTCCGGGGGAAACAAACTACACCGATAAACTCATCTTT; CDR3: CACDSVGPGETNYTDKLIF
D: .; V: TRDV2; size: .; J: TRDJ1; DNA: TGTGCCTGTGACACCTTACACCGCACGGGGGGGGGCCTAGCGGCCGATAAACTCATCTTT; CDR3: CACDTLHRTGGGLAADKLIF